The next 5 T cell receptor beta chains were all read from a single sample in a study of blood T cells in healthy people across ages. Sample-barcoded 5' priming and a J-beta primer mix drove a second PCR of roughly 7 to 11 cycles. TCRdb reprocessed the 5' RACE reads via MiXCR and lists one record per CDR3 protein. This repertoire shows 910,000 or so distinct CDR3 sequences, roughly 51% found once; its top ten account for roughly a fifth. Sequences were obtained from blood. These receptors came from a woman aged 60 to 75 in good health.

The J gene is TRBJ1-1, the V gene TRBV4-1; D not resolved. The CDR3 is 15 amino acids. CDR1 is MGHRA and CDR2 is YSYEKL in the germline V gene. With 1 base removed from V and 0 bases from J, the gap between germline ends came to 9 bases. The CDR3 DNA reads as TGCGCCAGCAGCCAAGTTGACGGGTTGAACACTGAAGCTTTCTTT. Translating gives CASSQVDGLNTEAFF.

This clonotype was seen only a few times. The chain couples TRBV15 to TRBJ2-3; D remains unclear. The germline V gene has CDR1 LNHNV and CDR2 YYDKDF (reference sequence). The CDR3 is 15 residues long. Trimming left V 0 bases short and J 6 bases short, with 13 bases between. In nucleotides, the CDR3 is TGTGCCACCAGCAGAGATGGACGAGAGATGGATACGCAGTATTTT. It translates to CATSRDGREMDTQYF.

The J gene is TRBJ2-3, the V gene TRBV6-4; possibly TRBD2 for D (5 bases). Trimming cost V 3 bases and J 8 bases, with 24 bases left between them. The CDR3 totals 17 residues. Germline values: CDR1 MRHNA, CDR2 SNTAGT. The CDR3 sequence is CASSEVLAGTSLSTQYF. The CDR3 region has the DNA TGTGCCAGCAGTGAAGTCCTAGCAGGAACCTCCCTGAGTACGCAGTATTTT.

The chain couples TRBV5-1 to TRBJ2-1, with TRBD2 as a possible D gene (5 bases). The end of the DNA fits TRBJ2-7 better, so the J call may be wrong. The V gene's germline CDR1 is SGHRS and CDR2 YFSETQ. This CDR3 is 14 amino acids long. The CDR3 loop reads CASSLVAKPYEQYF. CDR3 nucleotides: TGCGCCAGCAGCTTGGTAGCGAAACCCTACGAGCAGTACTTC.

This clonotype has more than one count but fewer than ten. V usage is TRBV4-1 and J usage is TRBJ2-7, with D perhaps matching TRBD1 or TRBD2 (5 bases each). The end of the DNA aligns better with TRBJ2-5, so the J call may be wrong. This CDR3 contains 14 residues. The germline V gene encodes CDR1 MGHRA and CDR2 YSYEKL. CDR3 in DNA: TGCGCCAGCAGCCAAGTGTATGGGGGAGAGACCCAGTACTTC. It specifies CASSQVYGGETQYF.